This T cell receptor beta chain was retrieved from a study of T-cell memory formation after mild COVID-19 (dated by TCRdb to the early 2020s). The study in broad terms: TCR sequence clusters from the two donors were largely donor specific. Two young, previously healthy adult volunteers, one female and one male, were included in the cohort. Longitudinal TCRalpha and TCRbeta repertoire sequencing tracked T-cell clones expanding and contracting after mild COVID-19 in two donors.

The instrument given in TCRdb is Illumina NovaSeq 6000. cDNA libraries for TCRalpha and TCRbeta were prepared by 5'RACE using constant-segment primers, with sample barcodes and unique molecular identifiers added. Trizol reagent was used to extract RNA from every sample. Libraries were amplified in two PCR steps, with a second sample barcode and Illumina TruSeq adapters added in the second step. The libraries were sequenced on an Illumina NovaSeq using 2 x 150 bp paired-end reads. The authors' analysis ran thus. With migec v1.2.7, reads were demultiplexed and then collapsed into UMI-guided consensus sequences. Using mixcr v2.1.11, UMI consensuses were aligned to TRA and TRB V and J templates and then assembled into clonotypes. Expanded or contracted clonotypes were those called significant by both edgeR and NoisET, with noise models trained on biological replicates. edgeR calls used a false discovery rate-adjusted p below 0.01 and a log2 fold-change threshold of 1. PCA with hierarchical clustering of max-normalized trajectories of the 1000 most abundant clonotypes was used as exploratory dynamics analysis. The CD4 or CD8 phenotype of responding clones was assigned using the separately sequenced CD4+ and CD8+ repertoires. TCRdb redid the processing of the public reads, applying fastp at Q25 and MiXCR, and retained in-frame beta chains. Identical CDR3 proteins give one entry, which carries the most common genes and DNA. These V and J calls derive from TCRdb rather than the authors' analysis. This sample is represented by about 400,000 distinct CDR3 sequences; 20% to 25% of them were singletons. The ten most abundant clones make up 7% to 9.5% of the sample.

Overall results and qualifications from the work: The second-wave clones that peaked on day 37 were not confirmed to be SARS-CoV-2 specific. Only a couple of mild cases were covered in the study, and larger cohorts including severe cases with pre-infection samples were considered necessary. Contracting CD4+ clones were located mainly in the CM and EM memory subsets, whereas CD8+ clones were found to be enriched in EMRA. Some responding clones were detected in pre-infection memory, suggesting pre-existing cross-reactive memory T cells joined the SARS-CoV-2 response. Balanced CD4/CD8 phenotypes were observed for clones contracting from day 15 to 85, whereas a bias towards CD4+ was observed for a second wave of clones expanding from day 15 to 37.

On this clonotype itself: No cognate antigen has been identified for it. The input lacks base qualities; no much larger clone sits a single base away.

V is trimmed back by 3 bases and J by 0 bases, and the junction contains 8 bases that no gene match accounts for. The CDR3 measures 18 amino acids from cysteine to phenylalanine. Of all the DNA, just the CDR3 is kept, 54 bases in frame from base 1. Based on the germline V gene, the CDR1 and CDR2 sequences are SGHRS and YFSETQ. Ficoll-Paque density gradient centrifugation was the method used to isolate PBMCs. Sample: PBMCs or a T cell subset sorted from them (not recorded which). The V gene is TRBV5-1 and the J gene is TRBJ2-6; 8 bases in the junction line up with TRBD1. The clonotype comes from an adult woman who had mild COVID-19 (a few samples of this study predate the infection). The sample titles of this study are shuffled in the database, so cell type and time point are left out; the donor was told from shared clones. The sequence in DNA is TGCGCCAGCAGCTCGGCCGGGACAGGAGACTCTGGGGCCAACGTCCTGACTTTC. Its amino acids are CASSSAGTGDSGANVLTF.